This T cell receptor (beta chain) derives from a study of shared clonotypes between healthy human individuals. Findings of the study overall: What limited the represented genetic and exposure-history diversity was the small number of donors. Clonotypes that were shared across four donors made up 4.5% to 5% of naive CD4 clonotypes.

Investigators spread the genomic DNA of each subset evenly over several immunoSEQ plates. Original methodology: ImmunoSEQ supplied junction-only sequences lacking quality scores, so filtering was different. Profiling relied on immunoSEQ multiplex PCR, and the TCRdb table lists in-frame clones only, not all of them. For V, J and clone size, that table is used; D and trimming come from the DNA. The sample lists about 750,000 clones, 90% to 95% occurring once. Concerning this clone itself: Its matching antigen is unknown.

Naivety among CD8 cells was defined by CD45RO negativity and positive CCR7 selection, thereby excluding terminally differentiated effector memory CD45RA+ cells. V gave up 6 bases and J gave up 7 bases; unmatched junction bases: 8. The CDR3 loop spans 14 amino acids. The germline CDR1 and CDR2 sequences are MNHEY and SMNVEV (reference sequence). The sequence was obtained from a man in his thirties or forties in good health. This sequence joins TRBV27 and TRBJ2-7, with TRBD1 matching 11 bases. The sequencing sample was made of naive CD8+ T cells sorted from blood. The CDR3 DNA is TGTGCCAGCAGACGCCGGGACAGGGGGTTAGAGCAGTACTTC. Translating gives CASRRRDRGLEQYF.